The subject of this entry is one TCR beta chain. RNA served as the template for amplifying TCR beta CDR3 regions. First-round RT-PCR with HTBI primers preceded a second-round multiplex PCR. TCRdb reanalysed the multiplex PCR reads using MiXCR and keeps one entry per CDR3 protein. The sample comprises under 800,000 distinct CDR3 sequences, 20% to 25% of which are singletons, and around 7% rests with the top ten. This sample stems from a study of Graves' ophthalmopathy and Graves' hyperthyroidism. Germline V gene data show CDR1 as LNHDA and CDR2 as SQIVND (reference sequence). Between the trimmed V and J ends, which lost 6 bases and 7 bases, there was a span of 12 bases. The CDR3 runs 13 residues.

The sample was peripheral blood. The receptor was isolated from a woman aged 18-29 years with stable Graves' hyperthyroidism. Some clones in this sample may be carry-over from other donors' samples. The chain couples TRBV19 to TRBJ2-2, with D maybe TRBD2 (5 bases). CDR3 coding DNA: TGTGCCAGTAGAACTAGTGGTGGCGGGGAGCTGTTTTTT. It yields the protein CASRTSGGGELFF.